The 32 T cell receptor beta chains reported below all come from one sample, sequenced in a study of cytomegalovirus exposure and HLA in healthy donors. Primers: 60 Vbeta forward and 13 Jbeta reverse. This table comes from immunoSEQ multiplex PCR, and its TCRdb copy is limited to in-frame clones, with some not included. The top ten hold over 9.5% of the sample, which has 85,000 to 90,000 clones, about 75% seen once. Sequenced: PBMCs. The origin of the receptors is a man aged 30-40 years in good health and CMV-seropositive.

The rearrangement links TRBV7-8 to TRBJ1-5; TRBD1 is a possible D gene (5 bases). Germline lookup yields CDR1 SGHVS and CDR2 FQNEAQ. V was shortened by 3 bases and J by 0 bases, with 9 bases between the two germline ends. The CDR3 loop spans 15 amino acids. Written as DNA, the CDR3 is TGTGCCAGCAGCTTTTTCAGGGCTAGCAATCAGCCCCAGCATTTT. Protein sequence: CASSFFRASNQPQHF.

The rearrangement joins TRBV7-3 to TRBJ2-1, with 9 positions matching TRBD2. The CDR3 totals 16 residues. The V gene's germline CDR1 is SGHTA and CDR2 FQGTGA. V lost 5 bases and J lost 3; bases outside the gene matches: 8. CDR3 bases: TGTGCCAGCAGCCCCCTAGCGGGACCGAACTACAATGAGCAGTTCTTC. It codes for CASSPLAGPNYNEQFF. The full variable domain, completed using reference TRBV7-3 and TRBJ2-1, is GAGVSQTPSNKVTEKGKYVELRCDPISGHTALYWYRQSLGQGPEFLIYFQGTGAADDSGLPNDRFFAVRPEGSVSTLKIQRTERGDSAVYLCASSPLAGPNYNEQFFGPGTRLTVL.

This chain uses TRBV6-1 with TRBJ1-2; 9 bases map to TRBD1. Looked up from germline, CDR1 is MNHNS and CDR2 is SASEGT. This CDR3 has 15 residues. Germline trimming cut 3 bases from V and 4 bases from J; bases unmatched to any gene: 6. The CDR3 DNA follows: TGTGCCAGCAGTGATGAGGACAGGGGATTCTATGGCTACACCTTC. Translating gives CASSDEDRGFYGYTF.

This clone was detected a few times. The chain recombines TRBV6-5 with TRBJ2-6; 7 bases are shared with TRBD1. CDR3 length: 15 amino acids. Trimming removed 5 bases from V and 2 bases from J; junction bases left unmatched: 3. The germline V gene has CDR1 MNHEY and CDR2 SVGAGI. The CDR3 DNA follows: TGTGCCAGCAGTCCAGACAGGGCTGGGGCCAACGTCCTGACTTTC. It specifies CASSPDRAGANVLTF.

The chain couples TRBV7-3 to TRBJ2-1, with 12 nucleotides matching TRBD2. Trimming at V came to 5 bases and at J to 10 bases, leaving 9 bases not matched to a gene. CDR1 SGHTA and CDR2 FQGTGA come from the germline V gene. The CDR3 spans 15 residues. CDR3 nucleotide sequence: TGTGCCAGCAGCGTTTCTAGCGGGGGGGCCACGGAGCAGTTCTTC. Its protein product is CASSVSSGGATEQFF.

CDR3: CAWSPGGSVTDTQYF. CDR3 in DNA: TGTGCCTGGAGTCCTGGGGGCAGCGTCACAGATACGCAGTATTTT. The V and J genes are TRBV30 and TRBJ2-3; a weak D match, TRBD1 (6 bases). V was cut by 2 bases and J by 2 bases, with 14 bases left in between. CDR3 length: 15 residues. Germline V gives CDR1 GTSNPN, CDR2 SVGIG (reference sequence).

The chain links TRBV19 to TRBJ1-1; the match to TRBD1 covers 8 bases. With V trimmed by 1 base and J by 3 bases, 7 bases remained unmatched. CDR3 length: 16 amino acids. From germline, CDR1 is LNHDA and CDR2 SQIVND (reference sequence). CDR3 DNA sequence: TGTGCCAGTAGTATAGGGGACAGGTGGCCGGACACTGAAGCTTTCTTT. It encodes CASSIGDRWPDTEAFF.

The V and J genes are TRBV7-3 and TRBJ2-3, with 14 nucleotides matching TRBD2. This CDR3 comprises 16 residues. From germline, CDR1 is SGHTA and CDR2 FQGTGA. J gave up 5 bases and V 1 base, and 2 bases lay outside the gene matches. CDR3 nucleotide sequence: TGTGCCAGCAGCTTAATCGGGACTAGCGGGGGAGATACGCAGTATTTT. Amino acid sequence: CASSLIGTSGGDTQYF.

The V call is TRBV28, the J call TRBJ1-2, with 7 bases lining up with TRBD1. This CDR3 contains 14 residues. From germline, CDR1 is MDHEN and CDR2 SYDVKM. With 6 bases clipped from V and 8 bases from J, the junction kept 12 bases outside the gene matches. CDR3 nucleotides: TGTGCCAGCAGATCCGGGGCAGGGGGTTGGGGCTACACCTTC. Protein product: CASRSGAGGWGYTF.

The chain has TRBV9 and TRBJ2-3, with no clear D. Germline loops: CDR1 SGDLS, CDR2 YYNGEE. This CDR3 has 13 residues. V was cut by 4 bases and J by 6 bases, with 12 bases left in between. This chain's CDR3 is CASSPIPRDTQYF. Here the CDR3 DNA reads TGTGCCAGCAGCCCCATTCCTAGGGATACGCAGTATTTT.

This clone occurred a few times. The genes are TRBV6-6 and TRBJ1-6, with D unresolved. Germline CDR1 and CDR2: MNHNY and SVGAGI (reference sequence). The ends were cut back, 2 bases at V and 5 bases at J, with 10 bases in the middle. The CDR3 runs 15 residues. The CDR3 loop reads CASSYANGDNSPLHF. CDR3 in DNA: TGTGCCAGCAGTTACGCCAACGGGGATAATTCACCCCTCCACTTT.

This clone was seen more than once but under ten times. The rearrangement joins TRBV5-1 to TRBJ1-3; D perhaps matches TRBD1 (6 bases). The CDR3 length is 17 residues. Germline V gene sequence: CDR1 SGHRS, CDR2 YFSETQ. Trimming left V 4 bases short and J 2 bases short, with 19 bases between. The CDR3 DNA reads as TGCGCCAGCAGCAAGTCGTCCGTCGCAGGGGCTGGAAACACCATATATTTT. This translates into CASSKSSVAGAGNTIYF.

Note on this clone: This same CDR3 is encoded by further DNA sequences in the sample. The chain joins TRBV2 to TRBJ2-2, with 8 bases that match TRBD2. Germline V gene lookup returns CDR1 SNHLY and CDR2 FYNNEI. The J segment lost 4 bases and the V segment lost 1 base, leaving 5 bases of the junction unmatched. This CDR3 spans 16 amino acids. The CDR3 region is CASSEEAGGPTGELFF. The CDR3, as DNA: TGTGCCAGCAGTGAAGAGGCGGGGGGTCCCACCGGGGAGCTGTTTTTT.

The chain employs TRBV30 and TRBJ1-4; D perhaps matches TRBD1 (6 bases). The V end was cut by 8 bases, the J end by 8 bases, with 18 bases between. Germline CDR1 is GTSNPN and CDR2 is SVGIG (reference sequence). The CDR3 length is 13 residues. This chain's CDR3 is CATRTALGEKLFF. The CDR3 nucleotides are TGTGCCACCCGGACAGCACTGGGGGAAAAACTGTTTTTT.

The V and J genes are TRBV20-1 and TRBJ1-3, with D unresolved. This CDR3 comprises 11 residues. V was trimmed by 3 bases and J by 6 bases, leaving 6 bases between them. Per germline, CDR1 DFQATT and CDR2 SNEGSKA (reference sequence). The chain's CDR3 is CSASFLNTIYF. CDR3 nucleotide sequence: TGCAGTGCTAGTTTCTTAAACACCATATATTTT.

This clone was picked up a small number of times. J is TRBJ2-7 and V is TRBV4-3; tentative D call: TRBD1 (5 bases). CDR1 is LGHNA, CDR2 YSLEER, per germline. V was clipped by 0 bases and J by 4 bases, with 13 bases between them. The CDR3 is 15 amino acids. The CDR3 here is CASSQEVGVAYEQYF. CDR3 DNA sequence: TGCGCCAGCAGCCAAGAGGTAGGGGTGGCGTACGAGCAGTACTTC.

CDR3 DNA: TGTGCCAGCAGCTTAGGGCTCAACCAAGAGACCCAGTACTTC. It translates to CASSLGLNQETQYF. The chain links TRBV7-9 to TRBJ2-5; the D is unclear. V lost 1 base and J lost 0, with 6 bases in between. Per the germline V gene, CDR1 is SEHNR and CDR2 is FQNEAQ (reference sequence). The CDR3 runs to 14 residues.

The gene calls are TRBV30 and TRBJ2-3, with unresolved D. The CDR3 is made up of 13 amino acids. The germline V gene encodes CDR1 GTSNPN and CDR2 SVGIG (reference sequence). V gave up 2 bases and J gave up 6 bases, with 12 bases separating them. The CDR3 loop is CAWSTIGRDTQYF. CDR3 DNA sequence: TGTGCCTGGAGTACGATAGGCAGGGATACGCAGTATTTT. The whole variable domain, remainder taken from reference TRBV30 and TRBJ2-3, is SQTIHQWPATLVQPVGSPLSLECTVEGTSNPNLYWYRQAAGRGLQLLFYSVGIGQISSEVPQNLSASRPQDRQFILSSKKLLLSDSGFYLCAWSTIGRDTQYFGPGTRLTVL.

The rearrangement uses TRBV12-5 and TRBJ2-2; the match to TRBD1 covers 7 bases. The V segment lost 9 bases and the J segment 9 bases; nucleotides outside the gene matches: 13. CDR3 length: 14 residues. Germline CDR1 LGHNT, CDR2 FRNRAP. CDR3 nucleotide sequence: TGTGCTAGCAGCATCCGGACAGGCCCCTGGGAGCTGTTTTTT. Its translation is CASSIRTGPWELFF.

V usage is TRBV27 and J usage is TRBJ2-1; 12 bases fit TRBD2. The trim removed 6 bases at V and 4 bases at J, leaving 7 bases unmatched. Germline V gene lookup returns CDR1 MNHEY and CDR2 SMNVEV (reference sequence). The CDR3 contains 16 residues. The DNA for the CDR3 is TGTGCCAGCAGACTAGCGGGACTAGCGGGTTACAATGAGCAGTTCTTC. Protein: CASRLAGLAGYNEQFF.

This chain joins TRBV27 and TRBJ2-1; D is possibly TRBD1 (5 bases). The CDR3 extends over 13 amino acids. V was pared by 1 base and J by 6 bases, with 7 bases between. CDR1 MNHEY and CDR2 SMNVEV come from the germline V gene (reference sequence). This CDR3 reads CASSLWGTNEQFF. For the CDR3, the DNA is TGTGCCAGCAGTTTATGGGGCACCAATGAGCAGTTCTTC.

The chain joins TRBV7-3 to TRBJ2-5; TRBD2 is a possible D gene (5 bases). The DNA matches TRBJ2-7 better at its end, which makes the J call doubtful. The CDR3 is 15 residues long. CDR1 SGHTA and CDR2 FQGTGA come from the germline V gene. The CDR3 loop reads CASRTWVATRCEQYF. Written as DNA, the CDR3 is TGTGCCAGCAGAACATGGGTAGCGACTCGATGCGAGCAGTACTTC.

The chain joins TRBV5-6 to TRBJ2-3; the D is unclear. CDR3 size: 13 residues. The ends were cut back, 6 bases at V and 6 bases at J, with 14 bases in the middle. Germline loops: CDR1 SGHDT, CDR2 YYEEEE. CDR3: CASTTFVRDTQYF. The DNA for the CDR3 is TGTGCCAGCACCACGTTCGTCCGGGATACGCAGTATTTT.

In this sample, this clone turned up once. This rearrangement joins TRBV11-2 to TRBJ1-4; TRBD1 is a possible D gene (6 bases). The germline CDR1 and CDR2 sequences are SGHAT and FQNNGV. Trimming took off 2 bases at V and 3 bases at J, with 10 bases between the two ends. This CDR3 comprises 15 residues. Here the CDR3 DNA reads TGTGCCAGCAGCTTAATCGGGGGGCCTAATGAAAAACTGTTTTTT. Its translation: CASSLIGGPNEKLFF.

The chain carries TRBV2 and TRBJ1-2; TRBD1 might be the D (5 bases). Germline V gene data show CDR1 as SNHLY and CDR2 as FYNNEI. The CDR3 consists of 14 residues. V was trimmed by 1 base and J by 2 bases, leaving 8 bases between them. This CDR3 reads CASSEGQPNYGYTF. The CDR3 coding sequence is TGTGCCAGCAGTGAAGGACAGCCAAACTATGGCTACACCTTC.

The chain links TRBV6-1 to TRBJ1-4; 11 nucleotides agree with TRBD1. This CDR3 has 13 residues. J gave up 8 bases and V 8 bases, and 4 bases lay outside the gene matches. From germline, CDR1 is MNHNS and CDR2 SASEGT. CDR3 DNA: TGTGCCAGCTGGACAGGGGGCTGGGAAAAACTGTTTTTT. Its translation: CASWTGGWEKLFF.

A single count supports this clone. The chain has TRBV7-9 and TRBJ2-5, with 7 bases aligning to TRBD2. The CDR3 sequence is 15 residues long. Trimming cost V 3 bases and J 3 bases; bases outside gene matches: 7. The germline V gene has CDR1 SEHNR and CDR2 FQNEAQ (reference sequence). The CDR3 DNA follows: TGTGCCAGCAGCTTCCTACTAGCGAGCAAAGAGACCCAGTACTTC. Translating it yields CASSFLLASKETQYF.

The V call is TRBV7-2, the J call TRBJ2-7, with TRBD2 identical over 8 bases. This CDR3 spans 15 amino acids. V dropped 5 bases and J dropped 3; count of bases not matched to a gene: 9. Germline V gene sequence: CDR1 SGHTA, CDR2 FQGNSA. Written as DNA, the CDR3 is TGTGCCAGCAGCCCAGTTCCGGGACTAGTCTACGAGCAGTACTTC. It translates to CASSPVPGLVYEQYF.

This CDR3 reads CASSEKSVSPLHF. DNA for the CDR3: TGTGCCAGCAGTGAAAAATCTGTCTCACCCCTCCACTTT. The V gene is TRBV2, the J gene TRBJ1-6; D unresolved. Trimming cost V 2 bases and J 10 bases, with 9 bases left between them. CDR1 is SNHLY, CDR2 FYNNEI, per germline. The CDR3 contains 13 residues.

This clone was detected many times. The V gene is TRBV5-1, the J gene TRBJ2-5; 8 bases map to TRBD2. Germline lookup yields CDR1 SGHRS and CDR2 YFSETQ. There are 18 residues in the CDR3. V shed 4 bases, J shed 1 base, and the junction held 15 bases outside the gene matches. The CDR3 spells CASSVSGAPGGAQETQYF. DNA of the CDR3: TGCGCCAGCAGCGTTAGCGGGGCCCCCGGCGGGGCCCAAGAGACCCAGTACTTC.

V and J are TRBV18 and TRBJ2-2, with D possibly matching TRBD1 (6 bases). The ends were cut back, 3 bases at V and 7 bases at J, with 12 bases in the middle. The CDR3 contains 14 residues. Germline CDR1 KGHSH, CDR2 LQKENI. The CDR3 loop is CASSPLDSNGELFF. The CDR3 DNA sequence: TGTGCCAGCTCACCTTTGGACAGTAACGGGGAGCTGTTTTTT.

The J gene is TRBJ2-3, the V gene TRBV5-1; 9 bases fit TRBD1. The CDR3 totals 16 residues. The V segment lost 4 bases and the J segment 2 bases; nucleotides outside the gene matches: 8. Germline CDR1 SGHRS, CDR2 YFSETQ. CDR3 DNA sequence: TGCGCCAGCAGCCTGTGGGGACAGGGCAACACAGATACGCAGTATTTT. Translation gives CASSLWGQGNTDTQYF.